This T cell receptor beta chain originates from a study of spatial heterogeneity in lung cancer. Every TCR cDNA molecule carried a tag that served as a unique molecular identifier. Using its own MiXCR run on the 5' RACE reads, TCRdb lists one record per CDR3 protein. The repertoire holds tens of thousands of distinct CDR3 sequences, with less than 8.5% as singletons. Trimming removed 2 bases from V and 0 bases from J, with 13 bases in between. This CDR3 spans 16 amino acids. The germline V gene encodes CDR1 MDHEN and CDR2 SYDVKM. Time point meaning: sample taken at primary tumor resection. Tumor, nontumor lung or frozen PBMC supplied whole RNA that was sequenced unsorted. This clonotype was observed many times.

Sequencing was performed on PBMCs, taken at surgery. This chain links TRBV28 with TRBJ1-1; no firm D call. The clonotype was recovered from a female donor with early-stage non-small cell lung cancer. CDR3 nucleotides: TGTGCCAGCAGTTTAGGACGTTTAACGATGAACACTGAAGCTTTCTTT. It encodes CASSLGRLTMNTEAFF.